The 5 T cell receptor beta chains reported below all come from one sample, sequenced in a study of T cell responses to AZD1222 COVID-19 vaccine. Here immunoSEQ multiplex PCR was the method, and the copy in TCRdb shows in-frame clones only, minus some. The sample lists 90,000 to 120,000 clones, 75% to 95% occurring once. This specimen consisted of peripheral blood, obtained 28 days after the second AZD1222 dose. All receptors derive from an adult who received the AZD1222 COVID-19 vaccine.

The rearrangement links TRBV3-1 (or the pseudogene TRBV3-2) to TRBJ2-2; 8 nucleotides match TRBD1. From germline, CDR1 is LGHDT and CDR2 YNNKEL (reference sequence). The V and J ends lost 0 bases and 7 bases, in that order; junction bases with no gene match: 4. This CDR3 has 15 residues. This CDR3 reads CASSQEDREIGELFF. In nucleotides, the CDR3 is TGTGCCAGCAGCCAAGAGGACAGGGAGATCGGGGAGCTGTTTTTT.

The chain joins TRBV28 to TRBJ1-2; D not resolved. CDR3 length: 12 amino acids. Germline lookup yields CDR1 MDHEN and CDR2 SYDVKM. The V gene lost 2 bases and the J gene lost 1 base, with 2 bases spanning the gap. The CDR3 region has the DNA TGTGCCAGCAGTTTAATTAACTATGGCTACACCTTC. As protein: CASSLINYGYTF.

The chain couples TRBV7-9 to TRBJ2-1, with TRBD2 matching 14 bases. The length of the CDR3 is 18 residues. Germline V gives CDR1 SEHNR, CDR2 FQNEAQ (reference sequence). With V trimmed by 5 bases and J by 1 base, 7 bases remained unmatched. The CDR3 spells CASSPGGLAGVSYNEQFF. In DNA form, the CDR3 reads TGTGCCAGCAGCCCAGGGGGACTAGCGGGAGTTTCCTACAATGAGCAGTTCTTC.

The chain employs TRBV27 and TRBJ2-7; 9 nucleotides agree with TRBD2. The length of the CDR3 is 15 residues. The germline V gene encodes CDR1 MNHEY and CDR2 SMNVEV (reference sequence). Unmatched junction bases numbered 8, after V lost 6 bases and J lost 2 bases. The DNA for the CDR3 is TGTGCCAGCAGCACTCTAGCGGGATCGCCCTACGAGCAGTACTTC. Its translation is CASSTLAGSPYEQYF.

V gene TRBV11-3 combines with J gene TRBJ2-5; 7 bases align to TRBD2. Germline CDR1 SGHNT, CDR2 YENEEA. The trim removed 0 bases at V and 5 bases at J, leaving 0 bases unmatched. This CDR3 contains 13 residues. CDR3 nucleotides: TGTGCCAGCAGCTTAGAAGCGGGGGAGACCCAGTACTTC. Its translation: CASSLEAGETQYF.